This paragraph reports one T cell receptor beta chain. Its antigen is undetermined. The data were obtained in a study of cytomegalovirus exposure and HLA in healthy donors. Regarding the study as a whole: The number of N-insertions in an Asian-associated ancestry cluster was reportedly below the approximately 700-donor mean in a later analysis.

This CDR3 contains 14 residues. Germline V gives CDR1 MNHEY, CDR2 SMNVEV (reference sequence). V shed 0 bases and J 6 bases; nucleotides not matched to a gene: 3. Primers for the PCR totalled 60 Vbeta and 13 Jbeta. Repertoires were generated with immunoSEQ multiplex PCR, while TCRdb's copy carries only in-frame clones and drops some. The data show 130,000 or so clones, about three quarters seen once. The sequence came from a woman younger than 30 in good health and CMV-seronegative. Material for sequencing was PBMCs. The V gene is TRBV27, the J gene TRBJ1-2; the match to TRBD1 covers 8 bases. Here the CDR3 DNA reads TGTGCCAGCAGTTTATCGGCGACAGGGGATGGCTACACCTTC. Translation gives CASSLSATGDGYTF.